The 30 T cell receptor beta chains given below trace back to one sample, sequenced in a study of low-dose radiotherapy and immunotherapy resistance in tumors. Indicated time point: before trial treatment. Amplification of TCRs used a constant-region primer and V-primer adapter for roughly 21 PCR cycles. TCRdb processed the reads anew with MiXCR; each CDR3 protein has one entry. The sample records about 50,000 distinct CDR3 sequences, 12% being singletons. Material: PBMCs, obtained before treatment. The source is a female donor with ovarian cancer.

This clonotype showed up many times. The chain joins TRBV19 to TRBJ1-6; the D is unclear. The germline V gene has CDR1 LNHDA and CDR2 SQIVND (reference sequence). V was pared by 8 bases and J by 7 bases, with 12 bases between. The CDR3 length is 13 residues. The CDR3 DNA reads TGTGCCAGTCAGGAGATAGGGAATTCACCCCTCCACTTT. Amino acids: CASQEIGNSPLHF. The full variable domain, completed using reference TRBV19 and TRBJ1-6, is DGGITQSPKYLFRKEGQNVTLSCEQNLNHDAMYWYRQDPGQGLRLIYYSQIVNDFQKGDIAEGYSVSREKKESFPLTVTSAQKNPTAFYLCASQEIGNSPLHFGNGTRLTVT.

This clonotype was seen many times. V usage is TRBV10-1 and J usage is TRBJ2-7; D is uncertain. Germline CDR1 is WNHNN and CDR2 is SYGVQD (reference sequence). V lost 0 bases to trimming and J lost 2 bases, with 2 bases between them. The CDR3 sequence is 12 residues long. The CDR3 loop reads CASSESAYEQYF. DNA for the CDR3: TGCGCCAGCAGTGAGTCCGCCTACGAGCAGTACTTC.

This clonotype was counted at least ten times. CDR3 amino acids: CASSPEGGTLFHEQYF. DNA of the CDR3: TGTGCCAGCAGCCCCGAGGGGGGGACACTATTCCACGAGCAGTACTTC. This chain joins TRBV7-3 and TRBJ2-7; weak D call: TRBD2 (7 bases). This CDR3 has 16 residues. Germline lookup yields CDR1 SGHTA and CDR2 FQGTGA. V was clipped by 5 bases and J by 5 bases, with 22 bases between them.

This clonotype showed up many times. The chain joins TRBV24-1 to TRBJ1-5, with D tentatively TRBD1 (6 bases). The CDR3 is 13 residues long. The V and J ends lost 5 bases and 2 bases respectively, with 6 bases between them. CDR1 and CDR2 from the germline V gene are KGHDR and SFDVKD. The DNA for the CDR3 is TGTGCCACCAGTGCAGGGGGCAATCAGCCCCAGCATTTT. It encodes CATSAGGNQPQHF.

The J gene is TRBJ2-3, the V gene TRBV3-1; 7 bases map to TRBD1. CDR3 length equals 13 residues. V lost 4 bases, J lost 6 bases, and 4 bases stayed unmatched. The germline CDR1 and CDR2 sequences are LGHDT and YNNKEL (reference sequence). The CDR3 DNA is TGTGCCAGCAGCCGAACAGGGGATGATACGCAGTATTTT. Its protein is CASSRTGDDTQYF.

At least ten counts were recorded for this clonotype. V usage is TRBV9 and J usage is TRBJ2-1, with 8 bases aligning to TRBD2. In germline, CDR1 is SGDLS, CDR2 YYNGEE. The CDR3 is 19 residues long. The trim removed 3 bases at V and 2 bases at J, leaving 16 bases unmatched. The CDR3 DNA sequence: TGTGCCAGCAGCGAACGGGCCCAAGCAGCGGGAGACCCCTACAATGAGCAGTTCTTC. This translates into CASSERAQAAGDPYNEQFF.

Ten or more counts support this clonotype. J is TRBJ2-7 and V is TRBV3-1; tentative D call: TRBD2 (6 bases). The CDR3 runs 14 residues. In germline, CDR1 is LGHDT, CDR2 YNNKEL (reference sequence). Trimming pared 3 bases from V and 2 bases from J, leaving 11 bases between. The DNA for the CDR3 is TGTGCCAGCAGCCAGGCGGGACGGCCCTACGAGCAGTACTTC. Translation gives CASSQAGRPYEQYF.

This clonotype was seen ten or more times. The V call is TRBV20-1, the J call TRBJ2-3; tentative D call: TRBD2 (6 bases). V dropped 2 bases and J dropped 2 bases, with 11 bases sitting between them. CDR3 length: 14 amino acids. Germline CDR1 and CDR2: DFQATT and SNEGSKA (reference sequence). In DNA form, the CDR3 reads TGCAGTGCTAGAACTCGGGGGAACACAGATACGCAGTATTTT. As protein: CSARTRGNTDTQYF.

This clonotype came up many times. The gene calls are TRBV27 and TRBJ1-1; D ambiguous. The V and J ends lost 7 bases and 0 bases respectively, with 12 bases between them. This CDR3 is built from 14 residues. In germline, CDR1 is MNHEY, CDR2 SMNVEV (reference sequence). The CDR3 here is CASTPDALNTEAFF. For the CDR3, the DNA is TGTGCCAGCACCCCAGACGCTCTGAACACTGAAGCTTTCTTT.

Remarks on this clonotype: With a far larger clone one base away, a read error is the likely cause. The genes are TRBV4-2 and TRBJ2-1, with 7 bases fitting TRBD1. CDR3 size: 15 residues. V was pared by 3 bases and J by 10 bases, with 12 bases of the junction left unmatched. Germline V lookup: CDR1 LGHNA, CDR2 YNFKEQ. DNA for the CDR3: TGTGCCAGCAGCCACACTACAGGGGACCTGGGCGAGCAGTTCTTC. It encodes CASSHTTGDLGEQFF.

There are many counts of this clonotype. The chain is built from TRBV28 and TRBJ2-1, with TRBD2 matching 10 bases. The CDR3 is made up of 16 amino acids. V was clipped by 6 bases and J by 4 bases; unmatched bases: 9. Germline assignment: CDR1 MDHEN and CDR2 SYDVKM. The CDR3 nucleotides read TGTGCCAGCAGCTCCACGGGGACTAGCGCTTACAATGAGCAGTTCTTC. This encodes CASSSTGTSAYNEQFF.

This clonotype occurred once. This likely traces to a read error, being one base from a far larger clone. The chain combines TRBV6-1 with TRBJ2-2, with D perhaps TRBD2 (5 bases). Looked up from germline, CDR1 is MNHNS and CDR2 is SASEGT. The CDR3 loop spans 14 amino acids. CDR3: CASSYSGNTGVLFF. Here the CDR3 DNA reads TGTGCCAGCAGTTACTCGGGGAACACCGGGGTGCTGTTTTTT.

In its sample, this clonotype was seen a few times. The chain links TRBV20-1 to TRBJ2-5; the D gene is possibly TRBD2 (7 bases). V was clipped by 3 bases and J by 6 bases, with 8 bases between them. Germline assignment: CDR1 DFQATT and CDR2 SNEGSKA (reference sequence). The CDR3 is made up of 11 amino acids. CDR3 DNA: TGCAGTGCTAGCGGGGGGCAGACCCAGTACTTC. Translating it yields CSASGGQTQYF.

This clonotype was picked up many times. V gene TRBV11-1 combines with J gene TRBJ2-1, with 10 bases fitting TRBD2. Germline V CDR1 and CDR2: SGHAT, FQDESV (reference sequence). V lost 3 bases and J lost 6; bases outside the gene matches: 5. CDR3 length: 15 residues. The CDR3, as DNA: TGTGCCAGCAGCTTCTTAGCGGGGGGCCTCAATGAGCAGTTCTTC. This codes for CASSFLAGGLNEQFF. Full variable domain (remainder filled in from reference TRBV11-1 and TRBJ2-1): EAEVAQSPRYKITEKSQAVAFWCDPISGHATLYWYRQILGQGPELLVQFQDESVVDDSQLPKDRFSAERLKGVDSTLKIQPAELGDSAMYLCASSFLAGGLNEQFFGPGTRLTVL.

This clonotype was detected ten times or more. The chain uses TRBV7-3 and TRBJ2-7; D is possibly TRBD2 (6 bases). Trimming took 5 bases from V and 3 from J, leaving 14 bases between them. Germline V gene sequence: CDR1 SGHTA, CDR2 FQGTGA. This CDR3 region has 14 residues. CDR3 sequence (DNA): TGTGCCAGCAGCCCCGGAGGGGCTTTCTACGAGCAGTACTTC. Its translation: CASSPGGAFYEQYF.

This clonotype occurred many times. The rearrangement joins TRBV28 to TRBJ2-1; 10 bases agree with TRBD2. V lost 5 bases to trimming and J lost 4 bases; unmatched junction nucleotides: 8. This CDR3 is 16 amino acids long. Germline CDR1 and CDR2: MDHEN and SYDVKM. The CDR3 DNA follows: TGTGCCAGCAGTCTAAGACGGACTAGCGGTTACAATGAGCAGTTCTTC. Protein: CASSLRRTSGYNEQFF. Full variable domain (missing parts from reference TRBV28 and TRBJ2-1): DVKVTQSSRYLVKRTGEKVFLECVQDMDHENMFWYRQDPGLGLRLIYFSYDVKMKEKGDIPEGYSVSREKKERFSLILESASTNQTSMYLCASSLRRTSGYNEQFFGPGTRLTVL.

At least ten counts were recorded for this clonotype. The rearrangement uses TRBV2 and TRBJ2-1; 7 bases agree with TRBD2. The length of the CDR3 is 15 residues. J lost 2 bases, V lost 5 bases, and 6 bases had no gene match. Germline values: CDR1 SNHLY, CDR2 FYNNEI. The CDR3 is CASSTGTITYNEQFF. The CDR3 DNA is TGTGCCAGCAGTACCGGGACTATAACCTACAATGAGCAGTTCTTC.

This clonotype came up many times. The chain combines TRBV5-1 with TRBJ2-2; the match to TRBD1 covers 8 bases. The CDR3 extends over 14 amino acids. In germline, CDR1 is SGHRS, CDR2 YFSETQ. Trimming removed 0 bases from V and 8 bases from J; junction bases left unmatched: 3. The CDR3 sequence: CASSLGTGPGELFF. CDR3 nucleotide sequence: TGCGCCAGCAGCTTGGGGACAGGGCCGGGGGAGCTGTTTTTT.

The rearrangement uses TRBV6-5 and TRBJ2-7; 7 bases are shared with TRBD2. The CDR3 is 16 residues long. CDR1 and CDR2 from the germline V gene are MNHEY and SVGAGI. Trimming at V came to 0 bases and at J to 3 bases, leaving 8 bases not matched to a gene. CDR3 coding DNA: TGTGCCAGCAGTTACTCGTCTGGCGGGAGCCTCTACGAGCAGTACTTC. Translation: CASSYSSGGSLYEQYF.

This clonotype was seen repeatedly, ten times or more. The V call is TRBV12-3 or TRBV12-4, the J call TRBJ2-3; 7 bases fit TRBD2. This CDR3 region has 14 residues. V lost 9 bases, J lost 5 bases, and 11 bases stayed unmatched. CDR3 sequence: CASWRAGVVDTQYF. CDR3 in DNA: TGTGCCAGTTGGCGGGCGGGGGTGGTAGATACGCAGTATTTT.

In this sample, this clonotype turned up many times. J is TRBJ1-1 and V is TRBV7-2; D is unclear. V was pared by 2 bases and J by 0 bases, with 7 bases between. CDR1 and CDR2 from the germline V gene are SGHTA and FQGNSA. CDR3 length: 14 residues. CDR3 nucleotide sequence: TGTGCCAGCAGCTTACGGCACATGAACACTGAAGCTTTCTTT. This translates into CASSLRHMNTEAFF.

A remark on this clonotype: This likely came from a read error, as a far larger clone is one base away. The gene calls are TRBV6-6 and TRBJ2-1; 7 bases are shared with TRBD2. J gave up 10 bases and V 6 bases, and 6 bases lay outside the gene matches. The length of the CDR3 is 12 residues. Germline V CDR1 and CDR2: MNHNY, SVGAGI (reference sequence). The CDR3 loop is CASSHGEGEQFF. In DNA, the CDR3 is TGTGCCAGCAGCCACGGGGAGGGCGAGCAGTTCTTC.

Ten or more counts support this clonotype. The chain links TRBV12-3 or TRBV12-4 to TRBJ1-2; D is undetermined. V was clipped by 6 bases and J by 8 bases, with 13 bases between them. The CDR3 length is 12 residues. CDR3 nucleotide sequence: TGTGCCAGCAGCCAAGGGTCACGCGGCTACACCTTC. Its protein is CASSQGSRGYTF.

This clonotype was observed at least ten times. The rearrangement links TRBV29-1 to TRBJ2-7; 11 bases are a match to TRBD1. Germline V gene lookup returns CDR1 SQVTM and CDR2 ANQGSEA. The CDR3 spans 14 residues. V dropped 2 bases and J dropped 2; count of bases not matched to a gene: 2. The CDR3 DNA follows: TGCAGCGTTGAAAGGACAGGGGGCCCCTACGAGCAGTACTTC. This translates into CSVERTGGPYEQYF.

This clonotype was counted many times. The CDR3 nucleotides read TGTGCCAGCAGTTTTCAGGGGAACACTGAAGCTTTCTTT. As protein: CASSFQGNTEAFF. V and J are TRBV27 and TRBJ1-1; possible D gene TRBD1, 5 bases. The CDR3 runs 13 residues. The V end was cut by 3 bases, the J end by 1 base, with 6 bases between. Germline-derived CDR1 and CDR2 are MNHEY and SMNVEV (reference sequence).

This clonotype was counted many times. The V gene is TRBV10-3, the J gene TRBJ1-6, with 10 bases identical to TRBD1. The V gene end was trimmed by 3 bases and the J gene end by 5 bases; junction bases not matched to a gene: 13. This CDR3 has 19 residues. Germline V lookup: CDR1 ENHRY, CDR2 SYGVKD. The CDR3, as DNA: TGTGCCATCAGTGACCCGGACAGGGGGGGCCGGACCAATAATTCACCCCTCCACTTT. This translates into CAISDPDRGGRTNNSPLHF.

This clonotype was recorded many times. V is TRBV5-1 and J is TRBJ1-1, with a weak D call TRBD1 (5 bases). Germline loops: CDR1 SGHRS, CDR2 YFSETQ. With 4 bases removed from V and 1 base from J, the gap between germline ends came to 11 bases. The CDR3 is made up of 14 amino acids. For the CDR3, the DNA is TGCGCCAGCAGCCGAGGGGACGGGAACACTGAAGCTTTCTTT. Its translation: CASSRGDGNTEAFF.

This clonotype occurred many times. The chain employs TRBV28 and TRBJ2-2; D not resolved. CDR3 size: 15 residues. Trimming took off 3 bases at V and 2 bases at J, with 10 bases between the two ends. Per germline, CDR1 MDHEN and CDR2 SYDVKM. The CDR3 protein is CASSLILVNTGELFF. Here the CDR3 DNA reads TGTGCCAGCAGTTTGATTTTGGTAAACACCGGGGAGCTGTTTTTT.

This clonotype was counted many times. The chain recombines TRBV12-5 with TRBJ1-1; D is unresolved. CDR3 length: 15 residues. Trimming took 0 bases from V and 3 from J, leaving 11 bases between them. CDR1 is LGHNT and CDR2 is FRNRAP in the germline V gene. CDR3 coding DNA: TGTGCTAGTGGTTTGGTTGTAGGGCTTTACACTGAAGCTTTCTTT. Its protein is CASGLVVGLYTEAFF.

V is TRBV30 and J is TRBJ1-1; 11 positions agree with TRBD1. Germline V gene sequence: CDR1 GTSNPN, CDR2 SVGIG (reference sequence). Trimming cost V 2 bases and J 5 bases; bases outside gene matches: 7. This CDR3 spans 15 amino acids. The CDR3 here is CAWSPGQGVWTEAFF. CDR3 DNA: TGTGCCTGGAGTCCGGGACAGGGGGTTTGGACTGAAGCTTTCTTT.